One and the same sample provided the 27 T cell receptor beta chains below, sequenced in a study of blood T cells in healthy people across ages. Together with a sample-barcoded 5' primer, a J-beta primer mix was included in a second PCR lasting about 6 to 11 cycles. TCRdb called the 5' RACE reads again in MiXCR, with one record for every CDR3 protein. The repertoire consists of 600,000 to 850,000 distinct CDR3 sequences, with 25% occurring once and the leading ten covering more than 8.5%. The same data also went into a second study, on T cells of mothers and their children.

What was sequenced was blood. The receptors were sampled from a boy between 10 and 17 years old in good health.

The chain is built from TRBV10-2 and TRBJ2-1, with TRBD1 as a possible D gene (6 bases). Looked up from germline, CDR1 is WSHSY and CDR2 is SAAADI. Trimming shortened V by 4 bases and J by 12 bases, and 10 bases separated the two germline ends. The CDR3 covers 11 residues. The CDR3 protein is CASSGGPGQFF. The CDR3 coding sequence is TGCGCCAGCAGTGGGGGGCCGGGGCAGTTCTTC.

The V gene is TRBV11-2, the J gene TRBJ1-4; tentative D call: TRBD1 (5 bases). CDR1 SGHAT and CDR2 FQNNGV come from the germline V gene. With 1 base removed from V and 5 bases from J, the gap between germline ends came to 14 bases. This CDR3 spans 16 amino acids. CDR3: CASSLAGETENEKLFF. DNA of the CDR3: TGTGCCAGCAGCTTAGCGGGGGAAACAGAGAATGAAAAACTGTTTTTT. Using reference TRBV11-2 and TRBJ1-4 for the parts outside the CDR3, the full variable domain is EAGVAQSPRYKIIEKRQSVAFWCNPISGHATLYWYQQILGQGPKLLIQFQNNGVVDDSQLPKDRFSAERLKGVDSTLKIQPAKLEDSAVYLCASSLAGETENEKLFFGSGTQLSVL.

In its sample, this clonotype was seen a few times. Here the CDR3 DNA reads TGCAGCGTCGCCGGGACGGGACCCAATCAGCCCCAGCATTTT. This sequence encodes CSVAGTGPNQPQHF. This chain uses TRBV29-1 with TRBJ1-5, with D perhaps TRBD1 (5 bases). V was cut by 6 bases and J by 3 bases, with 15 bases left in between. The CDR3 covers 14 residues. CDR1 SQVTM and CDR2 ANQGSEA come from the germline V gene.

This clonotype was observed a handful of times. The chain employs TRBV18 and TRBJ2-6; D not certain. The V end was cut by 2 bases, the J end by 2 bases, with 10 bases between. CDR1 and CDR2 (germline): KGHSH, LQKENI. CDR3 length equals 16 residues. CDR3 region: CASSPTLSAGANVLTF. The CDR3, as DNA: TGTGCCAGCTCACCAACGCTCTCGGCTGGGGCCAACGTCCTGACTTTC.

This clonotype occurred a few times. J is TRBJ2-1 and V is TRBV5-1; 8 positions match TRBD2. Unmatched junction bases numbered 6, after V lost 2 bases and J lost 5 bases. CDR1 SGHRS and CDR2 YFSETQ come from the germline V gene. The CDR3 has 15 amino acids. The CDR3 coding sequence is TGCGCCAGCAGCTTATTCGCGGGAGGAAACAATGAGCAGTTCTTC. Translated: CASSLFAGGNNEQFF. Using reference TRBV5-1 and TRBJ2-1 for the parts outside the CDR3, the full variable domain is KAGVTQTPRYLIKTRGQQVTLSCSPISGHRSVSWYQQTPGQGLQFLFEYFSETQRNKGNFPGRFSGRQFSNSRSEMNVSTLELGDSALYLCASSLFAGGNNEQFFGPGTRLTVL.

This clonotype was seen a few times. CDR3 sequence: CASSLVRLASYNEQFF. CDR3 in DNA: TGTGCCAGCAGCTTAGTTCGGCTGGCCTCCTACAATGAGCAGTTCTTC. V is TRBV7-2 and J is TRBJ2-1; D unclear. The CDR3 length is 16 residues. Germline lookup yields CDR1 SGHTA and CDR2 FQGNSA. V lost 1 base to trimming and J lost 0 bases, with 10 bases between them.

There are a few counts of this clonotype. This sequence joins TRBV12-3 or TRBV12-4 and TRBJ2-7; TRBD2 aligns across 7 bases. After removal of 5 bases from V and 3 bases from J, the junction contained 10 bases not matched to a gene. The CDR3 covers 15 residues. The CDR3 coding sequence is TGTGCCAGCAGTCGGTCCGGGACTACCTACTACGAGCAGTACTTC. This codes for CASSRSGTTYYEQYF.

Here the CDR3 DNA reads TGTGCCAGCAGTCGGGAGTTCTTC. This encodes CASSREFF. V is TRBV2 and J is TRBJ2-1, with unresolved D. Germline CDR1 SNHLY, CDR2 FYNNEI. The CDR3 totals 8 residues. Trimming took off 5 bases at V and 14 bases at J, with 4 bases between the two ends. Looking up the rest from reference TRBV2 and TRBJ2-1 gives the full variable domain: EPEVTQTPSHQVTQMGQEVILRCVPISNHLYFYWYRQILGQKVEFLVSFYNNEISEKSEIFDDQFSVERPDGSNFTLKIRSTKLEDSAMYFCASSREFFGPGTRLTVL.

The V and J genes are TRBV6-5 and TRBJ2-5; a weak D match, TRBD2 (6 bases). Germline CDR1 and CDR2: MNHEY and SVGAGI. The CDR3 has 14 residues. Trimming shortened V by 7 bases and J by 4 bases, and 16 bases separated the two germline ends. CDR3 protein: CASKSSGGVETQYF. CDR3 nucleotide sequence: TGTGCCAGCAAGTCCTCAGGAGGGGTAGAGACCCAGTACTTC.

The chain links TRBV12-3 or TRBV12-4 to TRBJ1-2, with D tentatively TRBD1 (5 bases). The V gene lost 5 bases and the J gene lost 1 base, with 11 bases spanning the gap. The CDR3 extends over 14 amino acids. The DNA for the CDR3 is TGTGCCAGCAGTACCGAGACAGATAACTATGGCTACACCTTC. This encodes CASSTETDNYGYTF.

This rearrangement joins TRBV25-1 to TRBJ2-7, with D perhaps matching TRBD1 (5 bases). Per germline, CDR1 MGHDK and CDR2 SYGVNS. This CDR3 has 12 amino acids. The germline V and J ends were trimmed by 8 bases and 3 bases, with 11 bases remaining between them. DNA for the CDR3: TGTGCCAGCCAGGGAAACCGCTACGAGCAGTACTTC. The encoded protein is CASQGNRYEQYF.

CDR3 residues: CASRRDNQETQYF. The CDR3 bases are TGTGCCAGCAGGAGGGACAACCAAGAGACCCAGTACTTC. This sequence joins TRBV4-2 and TRBJ2-5, with D perhaps matching TRBD1 (6 bases). CDR1 is LGHNA and CDR2 is YNFKEQ in the germline V gene. This CDR3 has 13 residues. V gave up 6 bases and J gave up 0 bases, with 8 bases separating them.

This clonotype showed up just a few times. The chain joins TRBV20-1 to TRBJ2-5; unclear D gene. The DNA matches TRBJ2-7 better at its end, which makes the J call doubtful. This CDR3 is built from 11 residues. Germline V gene lookup returns CDR1 DFQATT and CDR2 SNEGSKA (reference sequence). The CDR3 DNA is TGCAGTGCTTCGACTGGCTACGAGCAGTACTTC. Translating gives CSASTGYEQYF.

This clonotype turned up a few times. The J gene is TRBJ1-4, the V gene TRBV20-1, with D maybe TRBD1 (6 bases). In germline, CDR1 is DFQATT, CDR2 SNEGSKA (reference sequence). V shed 1 base and J shed 8 bases, with 8 bases lying between them. The CDR3 is 12 amino acids. The CDR3 sequence is CSARADSEKLFF. For the CDR3, the DNA is TGCAGTGCTAGAGCGGACAGCGAAAAACTGTTTTTT.

This chain connects TRBV12-5 to TRBJ2-5; the D gene is possibly TRBD2 (6 bases). V shed 2 bases and J shed 1 base, with 11 bases lying between them. The CDR3 extends over 15 amino acids. Germline loops: CDR1 LGHNT, CDR2 FRNRAP. The CDR3 sequence is CASGLTGDLQETQYF. The CDR3 DNA reads as TGTGCTAGTGGTTTGACGGGAGACCTCCAAGAGACCCAGTACTTC.

This chain uses TRBV5-6 with TRBJ2-5; 7 bases are shared with TRBD2. The J segment lost 4 bases and the V segment lost 0 bases, leaving 6 bases of the junction unmatched. The CDR3 runs 15 residues. Germline V lookup: CDR1 SGHDT, CDR2 YYEEEE. As DNA, the CDR3 is TGTGCCAGCAGCTTGGGGCTAGCGGAAGGAGAGACCCAGTACTTC. Amino acid sequence: CASSLGLAEGETQYF.

The V call is TRBV20-1, the J call TRBJ1-3; 7 bases line up with TRBD1. The V gene's germline CDR1 is DFQATT and CDR2 SNEGSKA (reference sequence). The J segment lost 0 bases and the V segment lost 5 bases, leaving 4 bases of the junction unmatched. This CDR3 comprises 14 residues. The CDR3 sequence is CSARKGASGNTIYF. The CDR3 nucleotides are TGCAGTGCTCGTAAGGGGGCCTCTGGAAACACCATATATTTT.

This clonotype was seen a handful of times. Sequence at one end of the junction differs from germline and may be a read error. The chain recombines TRBV28 with TRBJ2-2, with 7 positions matching TRBD1. The length of the CDR3 is 16 residues. CDR1 is MDHEN and CDR2 is SYDVKM in the germline V gene. The CDR3 DNA follows: TGTGCCGGCAGTCCCTACTACAGGGGATCCACCGGGGAGCTGTTTTTT. It is translated as CAGSPYYRGSTGELFF.

This chain joins TRBV7-9 and TRBJ2-5; 7 nucleotides align to TRBD1. Germline V gives CDR1 SEHNR, CDR2 FQNEAQ (reference sequence). Trimming cost V 8 bases and J 5 bases; bases outside gene matches: 14. CDR3 length equals 15 residues. This chain's CDR3 is CASAPRTGGVETQYF. The CDR3 DNA is TGTGCCAGCGCCCCTCGGACAGGCGGAGTGGAGACCCAGTACTTC.

This clonotype was observed a handful of times. The V gene is TRBV7-9, the J gene TRBJ1-1; a weak D match, TRBD1 (5 bases). CDR1 and CDR2 from the germline V gene are SEHNR and FQNEAQ (reference sequence). The CDR3 is 15 amino acids. V was pared by 5 bases and J by 0 bases, with 13 bases between. The CDR3 region has the DNA TGTGCCAGCAGCGCCGCCCGGGGCGTGAACACTGAAGCTTTCTTT. It codes for CASSAARGVNTEAFF.

This clonotype was counted a few times. The genes are TRBV3-1 and TRBJ2-5; 9 bases align to TRBD1. The end of the DNA fits TRBJ2-1 better, so the J call may be wrong. The germline gives CDR1 LGHDT, CDR2 YNNKEL (reference sequence). The CDR3 has 16 residues. The CDR3 nucleotides read TGTGCCAGCAGCGCAACCAGACAGGGGGGATACAATGAGCAGTTCTTC. It yields the protein CASSATRQGGYNEQFF.

This sequence joins TRBV15 and TRBJ1-1; 7 bases fit TRBD1. The CDR3 runs to 15 residues. The germline gives CDR1 LNHNV, CDR2 YYDKDF (reference sequence). V trimming: 4 bases; J trimming: 0 bases; junction bases outside the gene matches: 5. As DNA, the CDR3 is TGTGCCACCAGCATAGAGGGGGCATTGAACACTGAAGCTTTCTTT. Encoded protein: CATSIEGALNTEAFF.

V is TRBV7-3 and J is TRBJ2-5, with no clear D. The DNA end is more similar to TRBJ2-1, so the J call may be wrong. The CDR3 runs 14 residues. Germline V lookup: CDR1 SGHTA, CDR2 FQGTGA. The CDR3 spells CASSPTSGVNEQFF. The CDR3 bases are TGTGCCAGCAGCCCCACTTCAGGCGTCAATGAGCAGTTCTTC.

The chain joins TRBV5-1 to TRBJ2-5; D tentatively fits TRBD1 or TRBD2 (6 bases each). In germline, CDR1 is SGHRS, CDR2 YFSETQ. Trimming cost V 2 bases and J 4 bases, with 15 bases left between them. CDR3 size: 15 residues. CDR3 coding DNA: TGCGCCAGCAGCTTTGAAAGGGGGGTCGGAGAGACCCAGTACTTC. As protein: CASSFERGVGETQYF.

The rearrangement uses TRBV20-1 and TRBJ1-5; D is unclear. CDR1 DFQATT and CDR2 SNEGSKA come from the germline V gene (reference sequence). This CDR3 spans 11 amino acids. V lost 4 bases and J lost 5, with 6 bases in between. The CDR3 here is CSATIYQPQHF. The CDR3 DNA follows: TGCAGTGCTACCATTTATCAGCCCCAGCATTTT.

As to this clonotype: One junction end disagrees with the germline gene, perhaps due to a read error. The rearrangement joins TRBV18 to TRBJ2-5; 7 bases map to TRBD1. This CDR3 has 13 amino acids. The V gene's germline CDR1 is KGHSH and CDR2 LQKENI. CDR3: CASSRDSKETQYF. The CDR3 nucleotides read TGCGCCAGCTCCCGGGACAGCAAAGAGACCCAGTACTTC.

This clonotype turned up a few times. The CDR3 here is CAISEVAANTGELFF. CDR3 nucleotides: TGTGCCATCAGTGAGGTGGCCGCGAACACCGGGGAGCTGTTTTTT. The genes are TRBV10-3 and TRBJ2-2; D remains ambiguous. Germline assignment: CDR1 ENHRY and CDR2 SYGVKD. Trimming left V 2 bases short and J 0 bases short, with 7 bases between. There are 15 residues in the CDR3.